The present entry profiles one T cell receptor beta chain with its context. Its antigen is still unknown. Base qualities are not at hand, and no much larger clone is one base apart. The cohort comprised more than 550 healthy bone marrow donors. All cohort members were sampled while nominally healthy, although unrecorded immune exposures were likely present. The donor tested CMV seronegative, placing the donor among the roughly 340 seronegative members of the cohort. Every donor gave a peripheral blood sample, and the peripheral blood mononuclear cells from that sample were used for TCR beta sequencing. The Qiagen DNeasy Blood Extraction Kit was used to extract genomic DNA from the blood cell samples. Libraries came from the immunoSEQ multiplex PCR assay. A mixture of 60 forward primers for TCR Vbeta segments and 13 reverse primers for TCR Jbeta segments was used in the multiplex PCR. Amplification of the CDR3 region of rearranged TCR beta genes was performed with a multiplex PCR assay on genomic DNA. On the Illumina HiSeq System, the amplified TCR beta libraries were sequenced as 87-base-pair reads. As for how the authors treated the data: Across the 600 to 700 repertoires, a later analysis counted 78 million or so unique TCR beta chains, roughly 11 million of which were shared by at least two donors. Raw reads were error-corrected and collapsed into unique sequences with a nearest-neighbor algorithm that merged closely related sequences to remove PCR and sequencing errors. Alignment of CDR3 sequences to IMGT reference sequences was used to assign V, D and J gene segments. For a sequence to be retained, at least a six-nucleotide match to both a V gene segment and a J gene segment was required. Rearrangements were classified as productive when the CDR3 lacked stop codons and remained in frame with V and J, and all other rearrangements were classified as non-productive. Following IMGT convention, CDR3 was defined as the stretch from the second conserved V-encoded cysteine to the conserved J-encoded phenylalanine. Sequences without an unambiguous match to a single V gene segment were excluded from the earlier analysis of 587 of the donors. An earlier analysis of a few hundred of the donors classified V segments as functional when productive rearrangements were above 56.7% and as segregating when the standard deviation between donors was above 5%. A statistical classification framework was built for diagnosing cytomegalovirus status from the catalog of TCR beta chain sequences. A later analysis assigned V and J genes by comparing TCR nucleotide sequences with IMGT/GENE-DB human TR gene sequences. A later analysis assigned CDR3 sequences and most-parsimonious VDJ recombination scenarios with the TCRdist pipeline. A later analysis defined each TCR beta chain by its CDR3 amino acid sequence plus V-gene family, and excluded reads lacking a unique V-gene family. As a way to deal with suspected cross-contamination and a sequencing artifact, a later analysis dropped roughly 600 nucleotide sequences that were highly shared and had low generation probability. In a later analysis, a clonal expansion index was calculated for each public chain from normalized within-repertoire ranks of inferred template counts. In a later analysis, generation probabilities were computed with a VDJ recombination model fitted to out-of-frame rearrangements, and the resulting probabilities were checked against IGoR. A later analysis scored TCR-TCR, TCR-HLA and TCR-CMV co-occurrence with hypergeometric tests, applying a repertoire-size bias correction to TCR pairs. To estimate false discovery rates, a later analysis permuted the HLA or CMV assignments 20 times. A later analysis grouped co-occurring TCRs with DBSCAN, adding TCRdist sequence similarity when clustering within HLA-allele-positive subsets. For co-occurrence clustering, repertoires with fewer than 30,000 or more than 120,000 public chains were excluded, along with roughly 5 repertoires with anomalous nucleotide sharing. In TCRdb, the immuneACCESS table is reduced to in-frame sequences with V and J assigned. These tables do not hold every clone; where another copy was compared, an unresolved V gene accounts for under half, and the others remain unexplained. V, J and clone size are those of that table, while D and trimming were read from the DNA. The sample contains fewer than 200,000 clones, 84% of them found a single time. The top ten constitute approximately 0.98% of the sample.

This sample is drawn from a study of cytomegalovirus exposure and HLA in healthy donors (dated by TCRdb to the late 2010s). Describing the broader study: An earlier analysis of some 620 of the donors reported 276 Gb of sequence data and 90 million to 120 million unique TCR beta sequences obtained from about 170 million T cells. About 280 gigabases of sequencing data and tens of millions of unique TCR sequences were included in an early release covering over 600 HLA-typed donors. Among the roughly 400 genotyped donors, approximately 81% belonged to the genetic ancestry cluster associated with self-reported Caucasian donors. The study aimed to test whether cataloging public T cell receptors could reveal signatures of past pathogen exposure. Using immunosequencing, the study profiled T cell repertoires from 640 or so subjects and related those repertoires to cytomegalovirus serostatus. Besides the first cohort of 666 subjects, a separate validation cohort made up of over a hundred different subjects was used. High-throughput TCR immunosequencing, statistical association of individual TCRs with disease status, and machine learning were combined to predict cytomegalovirus infection status. A later analysis re-analyzed previously published TCR beta repertoires from roughly 630 donors and added high-resolution HLA genotyping to study TCR occurrence patterns. Rather than using new phenotypic data, the later analysis identified candidate immune exposures from TCR beta sequences and from how often those sequences occurred across donors. To decide whether each TCR beta V gene segment behaved as functional or pseudogenic, an earlier analysis of approximately 590 of the donors relied on high-throughput TCR beta sequencing. Donor age, sex, ethnicity and CMV serostatus were compiled together with the repertoire data. A later genetic analysis used genome-wide SNP genotypes for about three fifths of the 666 donors, treating that subset as a discovery cohort. Every discovery cohort repertoire had been produced on one sequencing platform. Both class I and class II loci were covered by HLA typing, at four-digit resolution. Typing coverage varied by locus: 629-630 donors for A, B, C, DRB1 and DQB1; some 520 for DQA1; around 570 for DPA1; 450 to 480 for DPB1. Because of strong linkage in the cohort, roughly 5 DR-DQ haplotypes were treated as single units for association and clustering. Among roughly 370 genotyped donors of the cohort, an average of around 240,000 unique TCR beta nucleotide sequences were sequenced per donor, about a sixth of them non-productive.

There are 17 amino acids in the CDR3, from cysteine to phenylalanine inclusive. The entry retains the CDR3 DNA only, 51 bases that are in frame from base 1. In the germline V gene (reference sequence), CDR1 corresponds to LNHDA and CDR2 to SQIVND. V is cut back by 4 bases and J by 0 bases, with 5 bases in the junction unmatched. The paper as a whole reports these results and caveats: In vitro tests confirmed that a few of the cytomegalovirus-associated TCR beta chains recognize cytomegalovirus antigens. The presence/absence analyses assumed that sequencing depth was roughly uniform across donors, and that assumption may not be true. Most CMV-associated TCR beta chains appeared to be HLA-restricted in a later analysis, and the HLA associations seemed to be driven largely by CMV exposure. Because counts were too low, about 15 rarely observed V segments, including chromosome 9 orphons, were left out of the earlier analysis of 587 of the donors. In this cohort, only TCR beta chains were sequenced, and detectable features were limited by the absence of alpha or paired-chain data. A later analysis found that HLA-associated TCR beta chains were more clonally expanded and had lower generation probabilities than equally common non-associated chains. A later genetic analysis reported fewer N-insertions in productive TCRs among donors in an Asian-associated ancestry cluster than the roughly 670-donor mean. The 87-base-pair reads could not distinguish some IMGT-functional V segments, including TRBV6-2 and TRBV6-3, so those segments were excluded. The authors suggested that the approach could potentially be generalized to other disease states and immunological phenotypes. In an earlier analysis of 587 of the donors, most TCR beta V segments appeared in productive rearrangements about 87% or about 30% of the time, broadly matching IMGT annotations. For the cohort, immune exposure information was limited to CMV serostatus. A further reported finding was that TCR beta sequences accurately predicted the HLA-A and HLA-B alleles for most subjects in the first cohort. A later analysis found that TCR association rates varied across HLA loci, with DRB1 alleles showing the most associated TCRs and HLA-C alleles the fewest. In the study, 164 TCR beta chains were listed as associated with cytomegalovirus. Assigning TCR associations to individual alleles was difficult when HLA alleles, especially DR and DQ, strongly co-occurred. Linkage disequilibrium might explain the correlated functional status among segregating V segments, but an unknown experimental factor could not be excluded. In a later analysis, several top co-occurrence clusters were reported to appear linked to parvovirus B19, influenza, CMV and Epstein-Barr virus. Specific HLA alleles were associated with more than 15,000 TCR beta sequences at a false discovery rate of 0.05 in a later analysis. A cluster of highly shared sequence variants was judged likely to represent a technical artifact of the sequencing pipeline. An association between a missense DCLRE1C variant and V-gene and J-gene trimming of TCR beta chains was found in a later genetic analysis and replicated in an independent cohort. The classifier was reported to diagnose cytomegalovirus status with high specificity and sensitivity in both the original cohort and the validation cohort. Because HLA typing was unavailable for some donors at each locus, only the typed subset was used in association tests. Most TCR sequences were observed very rarely across donors, whereas some public TCRs were present in many individuals.

The source material was PBMCs. The chain was built from TRBV19 and TRBJ1-5, with 11 bases aligning to TRBD1. The sequence came from a man aged 30-40 years in good health and CMV-seronegative. The DNA sequence is as follows: TGTGCCAGTAGTACCGGACAGGGGGCCCGTAGCAATCAGCCCCAGCATTTT. Translated, this is CASSTGQGARSNQPQHF.